Below are 28 T cell receptor beta chains sequenced from a single sample in a study of T cell changes during pregnancy in multiple sclerosis. Only in-frame clones appear in the TCRdb table, and some are missing; sequencing was by immunoSEQ multiplex PCR. Among 60,000 to 80,000 clones listed, 88% were seen once. Sequenced material: peripheral blood, taken before pregnancy. The receptors stem from a female donor with multiple sclerosis, enrolled in a pregnancy study.

The J gene is TRBJ1-3, the V gene TRBV7-8; D perhaps matches TRBD1 (6 bases). The CDR3 has 18 residues. CDR1 is SGHVS, CDR2 FQNEAQ, per germline. V was trimmed by 3 bases and J by 0 bases, leaving 18 bases between them. The CDR3 here is CASSFRFTGLLSGNTIYF. The CDR3 DNA is TGTGCCAGCAGCTTTCGTTTCACAGGGCTACTCTCTGGAAACACCATATATTTT. The full variable domain, its missing parts supplied by reference TRBV7-8 and TRBJ1-3, is GAGVSQSPRYKVAKRGQDVALRCDPISGHVSLFWYQQALGQGPEFLTYFQNEAQLDKSGLPSDRFFAERPEGSVSTLKIQRTQQEDSAVYLCASSFRFTGLLSGNTIYFGEGSWLTVV.

V usage is TRBV10-3 and J usage is TRBJ2-1; 8 positions match TRBD2. CDR3 size: 17 residues. The germline CDR1 and CDR2 sequences are ENHRY and SYGVKD. Trimming took 4 bases from V and 4 from J; bases not matched to a gene: 12. CDR3 loop: CAISVPSVAGRYNEQFF. The DNA of the CDR3 is TGTGCCATCAGTGTCCCTAGCGTAGCGGGACGATACAATGAGCAGTTCTTC.

This clone was detected once. This rearrangement joins TRBV13 to TRBJ2-4, with no clear D. The ends were cut back, 5 bases at V and 5 bases at J, with 13 bases in the middle. This CDR3 is built from 14 residues. Germline assignment: CDR1 PRHDT and CDR2 FYEKMQ (reference sequence). The DNA for the CDR3 is TGTGCCAGCAGCCCACGACTTAAAGAAAACATTCAGTACTTC. It specifies CASSPRLKENIQYF.

V is TRBV30 and J is TRBJ1-1, with D uncertain. The V gene lost 1 base and the J gene lost 4 bases, with 16 bases spanning the gap. Germline V gives CDR1 GTSNPN, CDR2 SVGIG (reference sequence). The CDR3 sequence is 15 residues long. The CDR3 DNA sequence: TGTGCCTGGAGTGGGCAGCTACTCAGCGGCACTGAAGCTTTCTTT. Protein: CAWSGQLLSGTEAFF.

This clone was seen a few times. V is TRBV20-1 and J is TRBJ2-7; the D gene is possibly TRBD2 (5 bases). Trimming left V 4 bases short and J 6 bases short, with 10 bases between. Germline V gives CDR1 DFQATT, CDR2 SNEGSKA (reference sequence). CDR3 length: 11 amino acids. The CDR3, as DNA: TGCAGTGCTAACCGAGGGAGCGAGCAGTACTTC. Encoded protein: CSANRGSEQYF.

This clone was seen only a few times. The V gene is TRBV7-2, the J gene TRBJ1-1; D is uncertain. The CDR3 extends over 12 amino acids. V was clipped by 5 bases and J by 3 bases, with 7 bases between them. Germline CDR1 SGHTA, CDR2 FQGNSA. The CDR3 bases are TGTGCCAGCAGCCCCTACGACACTGAAGCTTTCTTT. This gives the protein CASSPYDTEAFF.

The chain uses TRBV6-1 and TRBJ1-5, with D possibly being TRBD1 (5 bases). The CDR3 spans 15 residues. From germline, CDR1 is MNHNS and CDR2 SASEGT. Trimming took off 2 bases at V and 0 bases at J, with 8 bases between the two ends. This CDR3 reads CASSELTDSNQPQHF. The CDR3 DNA sequence: TGTGCCAGCAGTGAACTGACAGATAGCAATCAGCCCCAGCATTTT.

The rearrangement links TRBV6-6 to TRBJ1-3, with D uncertain. The V end was cut by 6 bases, the J end by 4 bases, with 7 bases between. Germline CDR1 is MNHNY and CDR2 is SVGAGI (reference sequence). CDR3 length: 12 amino acids. This CDR3 reads CASRAGGNTIYF. CDR3 bases: TGTGCCAGCAGGGCGGGGGGAAACACCATATATTTT.

The chain uses TRBV7-9 and TRBJ2-2; weak D call: TRBD2 (5 bases). The germline V gene encodes CDR1 SEHNR and CDR2 FQNEAQ (reference sequence). The CDR3 runs to 16 residues. The V and J ends lost 5 bases and 3 bases respectively, with 16 bases between them. In DNA form, the CDR3 reads TGTGCCAGCAGCACCACCGGATCGGGATACACCGGGGAGCTGTTTTTT. Its protein is CASSTTGSGYTGELFF.

This chain connects TRBV4-1 to TRBJ1-3; no firm D call. V lost 0 bases, J lost 0 bases, and 6 bases lay in between. This CDR3 comprises 15 residues. The germline gives CDR1 MGHRA, CDR2 YSYEKL. The CDR3 is CASSQEANSGNTIYF. CDR3 DNA sequence: TGCGCCAGCAGCCAAGAGGCAAACTCTGGAAACACCATATATTTT.

V usage is TRBV29-1 and J usage is TRBJ1-1; no clear D. The germline V gene has CDR1 SQVTM and CDR2 ANQGSEA. Trimming removed 4 bases at V and 1 base at J, with 10 bases between. The CDR3 length is 13 residues. The CDR3 bases are TGCAGCGTTGTTCCTCTATCGAACACTGAAGCTTTCTTT. It yields the protein CSVVPLSNTEAFF.

V usage is TRBV7-2 and J usage is TRBJ2-7; 11 nucleotides line up with TRBD2. The trim removed 5 bases at V and 3 bases at J, leaving 3 bases unmatched. Germline V CDR1 and CDR2: SGHTA, FQGNSA. The CDR3 spans 14 residues. CDR3 coding DNA: TGTGCCAGCAGCCGCGGACTAGCGGGCTACGAGCAGTACTTC. Protein product: CASSRGLAGYEQYF.

This sequence joins TRBV7-2 and TRBJ2-5; 8 bases map to TRBD2. The V gene end was trimmed by 1 base and the J gene end by 0 bases; junction bases not matched to a gene: 1. Germline V gene sequence: CDR1 SGHTA, CDR2 FQGNSA. CDR3 length: 15 amino acids. CDR3 loop: CASSLERGHQETQYF. CDR3 in DNA: TGTGCCAGCAGCTTAGAGCGGGGGCACCAAGAGACCCAGTACTTC.

This sequence joins TRBV19 and TRBJ2-4; no clear D. The germline CDR1 and CDR2 sequences are LNHDA and SQIVND (reference sequence). This CDR3 has 11 amino acids. Deletions cut 3 bases from V and 7 bases from J, with 4 bases between. CDR3: CASSMGNIQYF. CDR3 coding DNA: TGTGCCAGTAGTATGGGCAACATTCAGTACTTC.

The chain links TRBV18 to TRBJ2-7, with D hard to call. V shed 3 bases and J shed 2 bases, with 17 bases lying between them. The CDR3 covers 16 residues. Germline CDR1 reads KGHSH; CDR2 reads LQKENI. CDR3 region: CASSPPGTPRPYEQYF. In DNA form, the CDR3 reads TGTGCCAGCTCACCCCCCGGCACACCCAGGCCCTACGAGCAGTACTTC.

This rearrangement joins TRBV12-5 to TRBJ2-2, with 8 bases identical to TRBD2. The CDR3 has 16 residues. Trimming took 3 bases from V and 6 from J; bases not matched to a gene: 9. Looked up from germline, CDR1 is LGHNT and CDR2 is FRNRAP. The DNA for the CDR3 is TGTGCTAGTGGTTTTAGTTCGGGACTAGGGTCCGGGGAGCTGTTTTTT. It specifies CASGFSSGLGSGELFF.

The rearrangement joins TRBV10-1 to TRBJ1-5; possible D gene TRBD1, 5 bases. This CDR3 comprises 12 residues. Germline CDR1 WNHNN, CDR2 SYGVQD (reference sequence). The V end was cut by 2 bases, the J end by 6 bases, with 5 bases between. CDR3 amino acids: CASSEGAQPQHF. The CDR3 nucleotides read TGCGCCAGCAGTGAGGGGGCTCAGCCCCAGCATTTT.

The chain uses TRBV6-5 and TRBJ1-1; D uncertain. Per the germline V gene, CDR1 is MNHEY and CDR2 is SVGAGI. V was shortened by 5 bases and J by 6 bases, with 7 bases between the two germline ends. This CDR3 comprises 11 residues. Here the CDR3 reads CASSRSSEAFF. The CDR3 DNA reads as TGTGCCAGCAGTAGAAGCTCTGAAGCTTTCTTT.

V usage is TRBV5-1 and J usage is TRBJ1-3, with D perhaps TRBD1 (5 bases). V was cut by 1 base and J by 9 bases, with 14 bases left in between. Germline-derived CDR1 and CDR2 are SGHRS and YFSETQ. The CDR3 length is 14 residues. The chain's CDR3 is CASSLIGGDGTIYF. In DNA form, the CDR3 reads TGCGCCAGCAGCTTGATCGGGGGGGACGGCACCATATATTTT. The full variable domain, in which reference TRBV5-1 and TRBJ1-3 provide the parts outside the CDR3, is KAGVTQTPRYLIKTRGQQVTLSCSPISGHRSVSWYQQTPGQGLQFLFEYFSETQRNKGNFPGRFSGRQFSNSRSEMNVSTLELGDSALYLCASSLIGGDGTIYFGEGSWLTVV.

In this sample, this clone turned up a few times. The chain combines TRBV2 with TRBJ1-5, with D unclear. Germline V lookup: CDR1 SNHLY, CDR2 FYNNEI. V was shortened by 5 bases and J by 11 bases, with 13 bases between the two germline ends. This CDR3 region has 12 residues. Written as DNA, the CDR3 is TGTGCCAGCAGTCCCATGAGGGAAGCCCAGCATTTT. Translated: CASSPMREAQHF.

J is TRBJ2-2 and V is TRBV5-4; D possibly corresponds to TRBD2 (5 bases). Germline V lookup: CDR1 SGHNT, CDR2 YYREEE (reference sequence). The CDR3 runs 13 residues. Trimming left V 2 bases short and J 8 bases short, with 10 bases between. DNA of the CDR3: TGTGCCAGCAGCTTCCACCCGGGGGGGGAGCTGTTTTTT. Its protein is CASSFHPGGELFF.

This clone came up once. The chain combines TRBV11-2 with TRBJ1-1; D call uncertain. The CDR3 spans 13 residues. Trimming left V 2 bases short and J 0 bases short, with 4 bases between. Per germline, CDR1 SGHAT and CDR2 FQNNGV. The CDR3, as DNA: TGTGCCAGCAGCTTACACTTGAACACTGAAGCTTTCTTT. Amino acids: CASSLHLNTEAFF.

V is TRBV5-1 and J is TRBJ2-3; 9 nucleotides align to TRBD2. This CDR3 region has 14 residues. Germline CDR1 reads SGHRS; CDR2 reads YFSETQ. With V trimmed by 4 bases and J by 1 base, 1 base remained unmatched. The CDR3 DNA sequence: TGCGCCAGCAGCCTAGCGGGGCGCACAGATACGCAGTATTTT. This codes for CASSLAGRTDTQYF.

The chain employs TRBV18 and TRBJ1-4; TRBD1 agrees at 9 bases. The trim removed 1 base at V and 8 bases at J, leaving 5 bases unmatched. This CDR3 comprises 15 residues. Germline assignment: CDR1 KGHSH and CDR2 LQKENI. Written as DNA, the CDR3 is TGTGCCAGCTCACCACGTCGGGACAGGGACGAAAAACTGTTTTTT. It specifies CASSPRRDRDEKLFF.

V gene TRBV30 combines with J gene TRBJ1-1; a possible D gene is TRBD1 (5 bases). Germline V lookup: CDR1 GTSNPN, CDR2 SVGIG (reference sequence). There are 15 residues in the CDR3. Between the trimmed V and J ends, which lost 3 bases and 1 base, there was a span of 15 bases. The CDR3 is CAWRRPGGANTEAFF. CDR3 coding DNA: TGTGCCTGGAGAAGACCGGGGGGTGCGAACACTGAAGCTTTCTTT.

This clone was seen more than once but under ten times. J is TRBJ1-5 and V is TRBV19; 7 bases fit TRBD1. The V segment lost 7 bases and the J segment 5 bases; nucleotides outside the gene matches: 8. CDR1 LNHDA and CDR2 SQIVND come from the germline V gene (reference sequence). The CDR3 spans 14 residues. For the CDR3, the DNA is TGTGCCAGTAATCCGACAGGGTCGGATCAGCCCCAGCATTTT. It is translated as CASNPTGSDQPQHF.

The V gene is TRBV18, the J gene TRBJ1-5; 10 bases align to TRBD1. The CDR3 length is 15 residues. Per germline, CDR1 KGHSH and CDR2 LQKENI. After removal of 4 bases from V and 2 bases from J, the junction contained 2 bases not matched to a gene. The CDR3 DNA reads as TGTGCCAGCTCACACGGGACAGGGGGCAATCAGCCCCAGCATTTT. Translating it yields CASSHGTGGNQPQHF.

This clone showed up just a few times. The chain uses TRBV2 and TRBJ1-2; D uncertain. The V gene's germline CDR1 is SNHLY and CDR2 FYNNEI. The ends were cut back, 4 bases at V and 1 base at J, with 4 bases in the middle. The length of the CDR3 is 12 residues. The CDR3 nucleotides are TGTGCCAGCAGTGTGAGTAACTATGGCTACACCTTC. This codes for CASSVSNYGYTF.